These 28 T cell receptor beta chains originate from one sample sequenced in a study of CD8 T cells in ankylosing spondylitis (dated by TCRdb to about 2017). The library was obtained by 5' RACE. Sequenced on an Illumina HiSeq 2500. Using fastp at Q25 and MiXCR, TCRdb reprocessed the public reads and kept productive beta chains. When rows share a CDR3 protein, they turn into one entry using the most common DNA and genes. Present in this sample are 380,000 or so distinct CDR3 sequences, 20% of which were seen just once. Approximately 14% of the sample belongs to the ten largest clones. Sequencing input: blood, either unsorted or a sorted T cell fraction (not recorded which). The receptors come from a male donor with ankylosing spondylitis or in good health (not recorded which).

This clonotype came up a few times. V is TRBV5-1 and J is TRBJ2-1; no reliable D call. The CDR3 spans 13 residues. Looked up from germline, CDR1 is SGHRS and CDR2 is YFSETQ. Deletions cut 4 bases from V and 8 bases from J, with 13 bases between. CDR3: CASSPPRKDEQFF. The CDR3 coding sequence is TGCGCCAGCAGCCCCCCCCGAAAGGATGAGCAGTTCTTC.

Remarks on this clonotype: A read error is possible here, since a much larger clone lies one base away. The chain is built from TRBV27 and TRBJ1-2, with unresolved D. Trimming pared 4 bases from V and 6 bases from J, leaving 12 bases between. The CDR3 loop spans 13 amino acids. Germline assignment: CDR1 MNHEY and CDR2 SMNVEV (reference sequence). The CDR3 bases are TGTGCCAGCAGTTCCCTTAGGGCAGATGGCTACACCTTC. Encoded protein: CASSSLRADGYTF.

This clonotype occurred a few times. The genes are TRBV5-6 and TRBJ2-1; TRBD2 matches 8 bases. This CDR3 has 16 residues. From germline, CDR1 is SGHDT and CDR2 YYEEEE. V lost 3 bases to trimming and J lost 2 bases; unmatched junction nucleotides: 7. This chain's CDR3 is CASSWSGGYAYNEQFF. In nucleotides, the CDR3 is TGTGCCAGCAGCTGGAGCGGGGGTTATGCCTACAATGAGCAGTTCTTC.

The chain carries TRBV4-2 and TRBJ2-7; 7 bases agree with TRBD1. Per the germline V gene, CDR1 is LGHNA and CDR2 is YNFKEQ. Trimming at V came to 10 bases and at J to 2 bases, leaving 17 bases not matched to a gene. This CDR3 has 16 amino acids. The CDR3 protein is CATQPNLDGTAYEQYF. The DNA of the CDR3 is TGTGCCACCCAGCCGAACCTGGACGGGACAGCCTACGAGCAGTACTTC.

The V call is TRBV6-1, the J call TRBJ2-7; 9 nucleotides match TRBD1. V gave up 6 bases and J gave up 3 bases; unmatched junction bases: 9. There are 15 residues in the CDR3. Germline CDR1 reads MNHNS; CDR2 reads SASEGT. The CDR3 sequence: CASRSNRGLHYEQYF. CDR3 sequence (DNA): TGTGCCAGCAGATCAAACAGGGGGCTCCACTACGAGCAGTACTTC.

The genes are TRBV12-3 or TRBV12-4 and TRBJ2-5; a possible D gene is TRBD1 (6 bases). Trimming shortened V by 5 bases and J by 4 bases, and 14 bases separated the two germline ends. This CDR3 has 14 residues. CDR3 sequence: CASSNSGTSETQYF. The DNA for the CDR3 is TGTGCCAGCAGTAACTCCGGGACATCAGAGACCCAGTACTTC.

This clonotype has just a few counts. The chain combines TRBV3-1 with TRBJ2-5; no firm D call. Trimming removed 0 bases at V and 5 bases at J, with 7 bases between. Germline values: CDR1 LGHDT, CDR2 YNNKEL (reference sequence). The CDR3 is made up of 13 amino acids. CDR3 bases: TGTGCCAGCAGCCAAGAGATCTCGGAGACCCAGTACTTC. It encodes CASSQEISETQYF.

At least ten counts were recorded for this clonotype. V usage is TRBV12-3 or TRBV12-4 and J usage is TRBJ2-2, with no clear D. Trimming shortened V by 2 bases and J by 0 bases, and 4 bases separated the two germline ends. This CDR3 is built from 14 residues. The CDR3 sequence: CASSLSANTGELFF. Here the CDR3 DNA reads TGTGCCAGCAGTTTATCAGCGAACACCGGGGAGCTGTTTTTT.

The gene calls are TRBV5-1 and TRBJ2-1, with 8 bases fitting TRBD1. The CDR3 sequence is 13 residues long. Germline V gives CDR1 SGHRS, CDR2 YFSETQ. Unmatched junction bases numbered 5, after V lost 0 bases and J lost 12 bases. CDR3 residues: CASSLGTGFVQFF. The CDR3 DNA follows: TGCGCCAGCAGCTTGGGGACAGGGTTTGTGCAGTTCTTC.

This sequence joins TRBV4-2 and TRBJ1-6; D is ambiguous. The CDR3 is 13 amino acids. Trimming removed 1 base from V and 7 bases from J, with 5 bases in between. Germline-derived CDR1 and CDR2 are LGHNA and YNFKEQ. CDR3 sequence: CASSQAVNSPLHF. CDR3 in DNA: TGTGCCAGCAGCCAAGCTGTAAATTCACCCCTCCACTTT.

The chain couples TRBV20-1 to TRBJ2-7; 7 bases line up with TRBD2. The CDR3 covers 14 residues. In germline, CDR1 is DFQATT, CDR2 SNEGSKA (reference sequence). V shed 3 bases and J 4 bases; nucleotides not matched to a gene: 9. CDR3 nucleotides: TGCAGTGCTAGTTCAGGGTGGGGGGGGTACGAGCAGTACTTC. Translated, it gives CSASSGWGGYEQYF.

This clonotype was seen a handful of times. The CDR3 loop reads CASSPPDGNSPLHF. The CDR3 DNA reads TGTGCCAGCAGCCCTCCAGACGGAAATTCACCCCTCCACTTT. V is TRBV7-9 and J is TRBJ1-6, with unresolved D. Germline CDR1 is SEHNR and CDR2 is FQNEAQ (reference sequence). CDR3 size: 14 residues. The V end was cut by 5 bases, the J end by 7 bases, with 12 bases between.

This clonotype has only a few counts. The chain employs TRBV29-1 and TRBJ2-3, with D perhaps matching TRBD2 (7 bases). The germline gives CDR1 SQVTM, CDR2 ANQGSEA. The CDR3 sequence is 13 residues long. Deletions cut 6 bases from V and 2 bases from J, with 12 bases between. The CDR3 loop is CSVGGPYTDTQYF. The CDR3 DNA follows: TGCAGCGTCGGGGGGCCCTACACAGATACGCAGTATTTT.

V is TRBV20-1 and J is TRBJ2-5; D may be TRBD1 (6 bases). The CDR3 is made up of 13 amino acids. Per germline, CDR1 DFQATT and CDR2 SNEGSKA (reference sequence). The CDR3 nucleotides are TGCAGACCGATAACAGGGAACCAAGAGACCCAGTACTTC. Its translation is CRPITGNQETQYF.

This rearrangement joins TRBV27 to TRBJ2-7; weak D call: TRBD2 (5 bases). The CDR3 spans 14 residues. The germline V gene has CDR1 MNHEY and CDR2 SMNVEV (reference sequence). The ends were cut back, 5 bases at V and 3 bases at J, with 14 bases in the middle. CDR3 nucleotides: TGTGCCAGCAGTCAACGGACTGGCCACTACGAGCAGTACTTC. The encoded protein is CASSQRTGHYEQYF.

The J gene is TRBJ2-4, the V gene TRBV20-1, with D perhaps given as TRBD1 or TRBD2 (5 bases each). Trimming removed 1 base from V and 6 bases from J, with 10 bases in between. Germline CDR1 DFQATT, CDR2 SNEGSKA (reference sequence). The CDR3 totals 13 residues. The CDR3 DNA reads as TGCAGTGCTAGAGGGGACCGCCTAAACATTCAGTACTTC. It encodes CSARGDRLNIQYF.

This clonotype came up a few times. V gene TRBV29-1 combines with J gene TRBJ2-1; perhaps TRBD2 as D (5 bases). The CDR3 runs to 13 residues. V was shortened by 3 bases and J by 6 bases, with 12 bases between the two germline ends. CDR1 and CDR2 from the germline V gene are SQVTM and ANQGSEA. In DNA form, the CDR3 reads TGCAGCGTTGACCTTGGACTCGTCAATGAGCAGTTCTTC. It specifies CSVDLGLVNEQFF.

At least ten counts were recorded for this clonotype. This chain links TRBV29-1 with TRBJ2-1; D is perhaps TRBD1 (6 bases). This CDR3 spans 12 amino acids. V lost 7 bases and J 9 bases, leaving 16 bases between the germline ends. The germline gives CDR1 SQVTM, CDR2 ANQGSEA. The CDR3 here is CSAPSQGGEQFF. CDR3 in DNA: TGCAGCGCCCCATCACAGGGCGGTGAGCAGTTCTTC.

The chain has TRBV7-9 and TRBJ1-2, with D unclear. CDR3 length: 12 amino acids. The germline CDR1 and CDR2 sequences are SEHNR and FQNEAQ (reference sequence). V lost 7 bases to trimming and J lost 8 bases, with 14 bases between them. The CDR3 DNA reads TGTGCCAGCACCCCAGGCGGTGACGGCTACACCTTC. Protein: CASTPGGDGYTF.

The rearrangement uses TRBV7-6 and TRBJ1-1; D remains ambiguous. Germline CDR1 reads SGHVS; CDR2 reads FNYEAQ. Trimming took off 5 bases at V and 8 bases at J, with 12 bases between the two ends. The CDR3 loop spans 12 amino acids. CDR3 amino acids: CASSGPTVEAFF. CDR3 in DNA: TGTGCCAGCAGCGGACCGACGGTCGAAGCTTTCTTT.

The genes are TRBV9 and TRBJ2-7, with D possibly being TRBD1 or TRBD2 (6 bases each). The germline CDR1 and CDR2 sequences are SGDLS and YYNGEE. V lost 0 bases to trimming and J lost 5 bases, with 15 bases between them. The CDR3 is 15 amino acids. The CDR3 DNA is TGTGCCAGCAGCGTAGCGGGCAGGGGAGGCCACGAGCAGTACTTC. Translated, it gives CASSVAGRGGHEQYF. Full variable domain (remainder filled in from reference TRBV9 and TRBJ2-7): DSGVTQTPKHLITATGQRVTLRCSPRSGDLSVYWYQQSLDQGLQFLIQYYNGEERAKGNILERFSAQQFPDLHSELNLSSLELGDSALYFCASSVAGRGGHEQYFGPGTRLTVT.

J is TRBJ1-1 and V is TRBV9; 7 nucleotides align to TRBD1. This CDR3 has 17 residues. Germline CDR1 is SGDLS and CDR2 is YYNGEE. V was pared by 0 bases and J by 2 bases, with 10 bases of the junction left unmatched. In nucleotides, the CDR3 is TGTGCCAGCAGCGTAGGAAGAGGGGGCCATCCCAACACTGAAGCTTTCTTT. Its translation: CASSVGRGGHPNTEAFF.

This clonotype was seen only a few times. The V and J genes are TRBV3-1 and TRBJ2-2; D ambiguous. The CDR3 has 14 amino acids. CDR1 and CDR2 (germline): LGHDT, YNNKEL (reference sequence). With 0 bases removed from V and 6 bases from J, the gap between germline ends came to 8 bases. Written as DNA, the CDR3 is TGTGCCAGCAGCCAAGATCGGGCGGCCGGGGAGCTGTTTTTT. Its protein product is CASSQDRAAGELFF.

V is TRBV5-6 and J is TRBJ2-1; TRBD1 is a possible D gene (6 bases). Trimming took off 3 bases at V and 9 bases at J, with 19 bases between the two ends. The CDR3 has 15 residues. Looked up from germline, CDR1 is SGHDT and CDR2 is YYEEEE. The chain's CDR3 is CASSSPGQGRREQFF. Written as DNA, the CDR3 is TGTGCCAGCAGCTCTCCGGGACAAGGGCGGCGTGAGCAGTTCTTC.

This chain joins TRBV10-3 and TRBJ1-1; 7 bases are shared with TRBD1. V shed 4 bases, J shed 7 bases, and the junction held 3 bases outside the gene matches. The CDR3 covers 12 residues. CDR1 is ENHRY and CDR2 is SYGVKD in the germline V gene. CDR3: CAISGTGHEAFF. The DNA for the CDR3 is TGTGCCATCAGTGGGACAGGACATGAAGCTTTCTTT.

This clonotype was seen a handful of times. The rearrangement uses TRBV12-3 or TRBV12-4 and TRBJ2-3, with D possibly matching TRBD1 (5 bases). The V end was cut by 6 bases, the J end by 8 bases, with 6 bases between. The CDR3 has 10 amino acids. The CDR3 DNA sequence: TGTGCCAGCAGGGGGCCTACGCAGTATTTT. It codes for CASRGPTQYF.

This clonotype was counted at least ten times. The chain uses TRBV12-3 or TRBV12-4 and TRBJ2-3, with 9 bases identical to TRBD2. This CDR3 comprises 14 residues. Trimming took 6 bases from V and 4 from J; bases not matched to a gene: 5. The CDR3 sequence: CASSPGLAPDTQYF. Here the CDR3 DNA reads TGTGCCAGCAGCCCCGGACTAGCGCCAGATACGCAGTATTTT.

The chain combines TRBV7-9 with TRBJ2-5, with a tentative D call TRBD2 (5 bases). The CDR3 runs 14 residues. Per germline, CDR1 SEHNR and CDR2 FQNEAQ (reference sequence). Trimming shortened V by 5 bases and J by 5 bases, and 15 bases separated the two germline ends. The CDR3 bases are TGTGCCAGCAGCCCACTGGCTAGCCGGGAGACCCAGTACTTC. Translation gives CASSPLASRETQYF.